A selection of T cell receptor beta chains follows, all from one sample in a study of blood T cell repertoires in COVID-19. Measured with immunoSEQ multiplex PCR; TCRdb has only the in-frame clones, and not every one. The sample has around 290,000 clones; 80% to 95% are singletons. What was sequenced was PBMCs or T cells enriched from blood (not recorded which). All receptors derive from a woman in her twenties or thirties who had recovered from COVID-19. The CDR3 runs from the conserved cysteine through the conserved F or W. D genes are given only for firm matches. Rows may omit the clone size; those that give it use once, few, many or a size class.

d_call | clone_size | j_call | v_call | cdr3_aa | cdr3_nt
. | . | TRBJ2-1 | TRBV28 | CASTSPRRVTYNEQFF | TGTGCCAGCACCTCTCCCCGCAGGGTAACATACAATGAGCAGTTCTTC
. | . | TRBJ1-5 | TRBV28 | CASSPRTVSNQPQHF | TGTGCCAGCAGTCCCCGGACAGTTAGCAATCAGCCCCAGCATTTT
TRBD2 | . | TRBJ2-3 | TRBV10-2 | CASSESLAGRGDTQYF | TGCGCCAGCAGTGAGTCGCTAGCGGGCCGGGGTGATACGCAGTATTTT
. | . | TRBJ1-5 | TRBV4-3 | CASSQDGGGRQPQHF | TGCGCCAGCAGCCAAGATGGCGGGGGCCGACAGCCCCAGCATTTT
. | . | TRBJ2-5 | TRBV25-1 | CASSDTGETQYF | TGTGCCAGCAGTGATACGGGGGAGACCCAGTACTTC
. | . | TRBJ2-7 | TRBV24-1 | CATSDFDSPYEQYF | TGTGCCACCAGTGACTTTGACAGCCCCTACGAGCAGTACTTC
. | . | TRBJ2-2 | TRBV5-1 | CASSRGAVTNTGELFF | TGCGCCAGCAGCCGGGGGGCCGTAACGAACACCGGGGAGCTGTTTTTT
. | . | TRBJ2-7 | TRBV15 | CATSFPTGGRGYEQYF | TGTGCCACCAGCTTTCCTACGGGAGGCAGGGGCTACGAGCAGTACTTC
TRBD2 | . | TRBJ2-7 | TRBV19 | CASSIGLAGGYEQYF | TGTGCCAGTAGTATAGGACTAGCGGGAGGCTACGAGCAGTACTTC
TRBD1 | once | TRBJ1-5 | TRBV27 | CASSTQTTGGNQPQHF | TGTGCCAGCAGTACCCAAACGACAGGGGGCAATCAGCCCCAGCATTTT
. | . | TRBJ2-7 | TRBV28 | CASKMLNGLSYEQYF | TGTGCCAGCAAGATGTTGAACGGACTCTCCTACGAGCAGTACTTC
TRBD1 | . | TRBJ1-4 | TRBV4-3 | CASSPRWTGENEKLFF | TGCGCCAGCAGCCCACGATGGACAGGTGAAAATGAAAAACTGTTTTTT
. | . | TRBJ1-2 | TRBV6-1 | CASSEFIQGVSGYTF | TGTGCCAGCAGTGAGTTTATCCAGGGCGTTTCTGGCTACACCTTC
TRBD1 | once | TRBJ2-7 | TRBV18 | CASSPSEGGGEQYF | TGTGCCAGCTCACCAAGTGAAGGGGGCGGAGAGCAGTACTTC
TRBD2 | . | TRBJ2-3 | TRBV11-2 | CASSQGLAGVPSTDTQYF | TGTGCCAGCAGCCAAGGACTAGCGGGAGTCCCGAGCACAGATACGCAGTATTTT
. | . | TRBJ1-5 | TRBV15 | CATSKYNQPQHF | TGTGCCACCAGTAAATACAATCAGCCCCAGCATTTT
. | once | TRBJ1-2 | TRBV6-4 | CASRSTGSYGYTF | TGTGCCAGCAGAAGCACAGGATCGTATGGCTACACCTTC
. | . | TRBJ2-1 | TRBV6-5 | CASSLLNEQFF | TGTGCCAGCAGCCTCCTTAATGAGCAGTTCTTC
. | . | TRBJ2-5 | TRBV20-1 | CSGDSIGTQYF | TGCAGTGGTGACAGTATTGGGACCCAGTACTTC
. | . | TRBJ2-6 | TRBV29-1 | CSVEGLVGANVLTF | TGCAGCGTCGAAGGGCTCGTGGGGGCCAACGTCCTGACTTTC
. | . | TRBJ1-2 | TRBV7-2 | CASSFSGGYTF | TGTGCCAGCAGCTTTTCGGGGGGCTACACCTTC
TRBD1 | . | TRBJ2-7 | TRBV30 | CAWKGQAQIYEQYF | TGTGCCTGGAAAGGACAGGCCCAGATATACGAGCAGTACTTC
TRBD1 | . | TRBJ1-5 | TRBV5-8 | CASSGVGQGNQPQHF | TGTGCCAGCAGCGGGGTCGGACAGGGAAATCAGCCCCAGCATTTT
. | . | TRBJ2-3 | TRBV4-1 | CASSPPGTDTQYF | TGCGCCAGCAGCCCCCCGGGCACAGATACGCAGTATTTT
. | . | TRBJ2-2 | TRBV19 | CASSIMGAPNTGELFF | TGTGCCAGTAGTATAATGGGGGCCCCCAACACCGGGGAGCTGTTTTTT
TRBD1 | . | TRBJ1-2 | TRBV20-1 | CSAGDRDGYTF | TGCAGTGCTGGAGACAGGGATGGCTACACCTTC
TRBD2 | . | TRBJ2-5 | TRBV2 | CASSGHRLAGLQETQYF | TGTGCCAGCAGCGGGCATCGACTAGCGGGCTTACAAGAGACCCAGTACTTC
. | . | TRBJ1-1 | TRBV28 | CASRLSTGVNTEAFF | TGTGCCAGCAGGCTATCAACAGGAGTGAACACTGAAGCTTTCTTT
TRBD1 | . | TRBJ2-6 | TRBV2 | CASSVQGAFSGANVLTF | TGTGCCAGCAGTGTACAGGGGGCTTTCTCTGGGGCCAACGTCCTGACTTTC
. | few | TRBJ2-7 | TRBV2 | CASRGTRSYEQYF | TGTGCCAGCAGGGGAACTAGAAGTTACGAGCAGTACTTC
. | . | TRBJ1-2 | TRBV7-9 | CAIPWTENYGYTF | TGTGCCATTCCGTGGACAGAAAACTATGGCTACACCTTC
TRBD1 | . | TRBJ2-2 | TRBV27 | CASSIRVSGGPGELFF | TGTGCCAGCAGTATCCGAGTGTCAGGGGGCCCCGGGGAGCTGTTTTTT
. | . | TRBJ1-5 | TRBV4-2 | CASSQSVITGHSNQPQHF | TGTGCCAGCAGCCAAAGCGTGATTACAGGGCATTCCAATCAGCCCCAGCATTTT
. | . | TRBJ2-2 | TRBV5-1 | CASSLQGNTGELFF | TGCGCCAGCAGCTTACAGGGGAACACCGGGGAGCTGTTTTTT
. | . | TRBJ1-5 | TRBV9 | CASSVAGAYNQPQHF | TGTGCCAGCAGCGTAGCAGGGGCGTACAATCAGCCCCAGCATTTT
TRBD1 | . | TRBJ2-7 | TRBV5-6 | CASSSDRGRGRYF | TGTGCCAGCAGCTCGGACAGGGGGCGCGGGAGGTACTTC
TRBD1 | . | TRBJ2-3 | TRBV7-7 | CASSLGTGGADTQYF | TGTGCTAGCAGCTTAGGGACAGGGGGCGCAGATACGCAGTATTTT
TRBD2 | . | TRBJ2-5 | TRBV15 | CATSGTSGNGETQYF | TGTGCCACCAGCGGGACTAGCGGGAACGGGGAGACCCAGTACTTC
TRBD2 | . | TRBJ2-1 | TRBV30 | CAWSVTSGSYNEQFF | TGTGCCTGGAGTGTAACTAGCGGGAGCTACAATGAGCAGTTCTTC
. | . | TRBJ1-6 | TRBV2 | CASSERTDPNSPLHF | TGTGCCAGCAGTGAAAGGACAGATCCTAATTCACCCCTCCACTTT
TRBD2 | . | TRBJ2-2 | TRBV4-2 | CASSPGTSEAGELFF | TGTGCCAGCAGCCCCGGGACTAGCGAGGCCGGGGAGCTGTTTTTT
. | . | TRBJ1-3 | TRBV6-5 | CASSLQGISGNTIYF | TGTGCCAGCAGTTTACAGGGAATCTCTGGAAACACCATATATTTT
. | . | TRBJ1-2 | TRBV28 | CASSYRYGYTF | TGTGCCAGCAGTTATCGTTATGGCTACACCTTC
. | . | TRBJ1-2 | TRBV7-8 | CASSPRVMGDGYTF | TGTGCCAGCAGCCCGAGGGTTATGGGAGATGGCTACACCTTC
. | . | TRBJ2-6 | TRBV28 | CASSAPGANVLTF | TGTGCCAGCAGCGCGCCTGGGGCCAACGTCCTGACTTTC
. | . | TRBJ1-5 | TRBV28 | CASSLSGDTQPQHF | TGTGCCAGCAGTTTAAGCGGGGATACTCAGCCCCAGCATTTT
TRBD2 | . | TRBJ2-2 | TRBV19 | CASLQVAGGPGTGELFF | TGTGCCAGTCTCCAGGTGGCGGGAGGGCCTGGGACCGGGGAGCTGTTTTTT
TRBD2 | . | TRBJ2-2 | TRBV4-3 | CASSQLAGDTGELFF | TGCGCCAGCAGCCAACTAGCGGGAGACACCGGGGAGCTGTTTTTT